The 23 T cell receptor beta chains given below trace back to one sample, sequenced in a study of blood T cell repertoires in COVID-19. Here immunoSEQ multiplex PCR was the method, and the copy in TCRdb shows in-frame clones only, minus some. Of approximately 260,000 clones listed, approximately 83% are singletons. Material for sequencing was peripheral blood. All receptors derive from an older woman with acute or convalescent COVID-19.

The V gene is TRBV10-3, the J gene TRBJ2-5; TRBD1 aligns across 9 bases. The J segment lost 5 bases and the V segment lost 8 bases, leaving 12 bases of the junction unmatched. The CDR3 loop spans 15 amino acids. The germline V gene has CDR1 ENHRY and CDR2 SYGVKD. The chain's CDR3 is CAIRGDRGYQETQYF. CDR3 sequence (DNA): TGTGCCATCCGGGGCGACAGGGGGTATCAGGAGACCCAGTACTTC.

This clone was found a few times. Other DNA sequences in this sample translate to the same CDR3. The genes are TRBV9 and TRBJ1-2; D gene unclear. CDR1 is SGDLS and CDR2 is YYNGEE in the germline V gene. Between the trimmed V and J ends, which lost 0 bases and 4 bases, there was a span of 7 bases. CDR3 length equals 13 residues. CDR3 amino acids: CASSVEEGYGYTF. For the CDR3, the DNA is TGTGCCAGCAGCGTAGAGGAGGGCTATGGCTACACCTTC. The entire variable domain, with the rest obtained from reference TRBV9 and TRBJ1-2, is as follows: DSGVTQTPKHLITATGQRVTLRCSPRSGDLSVYWYQQSLDQGLQFLIQYYNGEERAKGNILERFSAQQFPDLHSELNLSSLELGDSALYFCASSVEEGYGYTFGSGTRLTVV.

The J gene is TRBJ1-5, the V gene TRBV5-1; 7 bases fit TRBD1. Germline CDR1 is SGHRS and CDR2 is YFSETQ. J gave up 3 bases and V 0 bases, and 3 bases lay outside the gene matches. The CDR3 extends over 15 amino acids. For the CDR3, the DNA is TGCGCCAGCAGCTTGGAAGGGGGCAACAATCAGCCCCAGCATTTT. It codes for CASSLEGGNNQPQHF.

This rearrangement joins TRBV18 to TRBJ2-7, with TRBD2 matching 8 bases. This CDR3 spans 13 amino acids. Losses at the gene ends were 6 bases for V and 6 bases for J; bases not matched to a gene: 7. The germline CDR1 and CDR2 sequences are KGHSH and LQKENI. The CDR3 sequence is CASSRGGSGEQYF. The CDR3 DNA sequence: TGTGCCAGCTCCCGGGGGGGGTCCGGCGAGCAGTACTTC.

The chain combines TRBV25-1 with TRBJ1-4; D possibly corresponds to TRBD1 (6 bases). Germline CDR1 is MGHDK and CDR2 is SYGVNS. This CDR3 is 17 amino acids long. V gave up 10 bases and J gave up 4 bases, with 25 bases separating them. As DNA, the CDR3 is TGTGCCACCCTCGGCAGCGAAACAGGGAAAAGTAATGAAAAACTGTTTTTT. This translates into CATLGSETGKSNEKLFF.

The chain employs TRBV18 and TRBJ2-1; the match to TRBD2 covers 8 bases. Looked up from germline, CDR1 is KGHSH and CDR2 is LQKENI. The CDR3 length is 17 residues. V lost 0 bases and J lost 6; bases outside the gene matches: 10. DNA of the CDR3: TGTGCCAGCTCACCACCCATAGGCGGGGGGTCGGTCAATGAGCAGTTCTTC. It yields the protein CASSPPIGGGSVNEQFF.

V usage is TRBV5-5 and J usage is TRBJ1-2, with D possibly TRBD1 on 6 matching bases. Trimming cost V 0 bases and J 4 bases, with 10 bases left between them. The CDR3 length is 14 residues. Germline V lookup: CDR1 SGHKS, CDR2 YYEKEE (reference sequence). The CDR3 region is CASSLAGEGYGYTF. DNA of the CDR3: TGTGCCAGCAGCTTGGCAGGGGAAGGCTATGGCTACACCTTC.

This clone was counted only a few times. This chain uses TRBV7-9 with TRBJ2-2; D ambiguous. The germline CDR1 and CDR2 sequences are SEHNR and FQNEAQ (reference sequence). Trimming removed 4 bases from V and 6 bases from J, with 9 bases in between. The CDR3 is made up of 13 amino acids. The CDR3 DNA follows: TGTGCCAGCAGCTCCAATCCATCCGGGGAGCTGTTTTTT. Translation gives CASSSNPSGELFF.

The V gene is TRBV11-2, the J gene TRBJ1-1; TRBD1 is a possible D gene (5 bases). CDR1 is SGHAT and CDR2 is FQNNGV in the germline V gene. The CDR3 runs to 14 residues. V dropped 1 base and J dropped 1 base, with 7 bases sitting between them. Here the CDR3 DNA reads TGTGCCAGCAGCTTAGGTACAGGGAACACTGAAGCTTTCTTT. Translated, it gives CASSLGTGNTEAFF.

This clone has a handful of counts. The rearrangement joins TRBV11-2 to TRBJ1-6; 7 nucleotides agree with TRBD1. This CDR3 region has 15 residues. V shed 8 bases, J shed 14 bases, and the junction held 18 bases outside the gene matches. The germline CDR1 and CDR2 sequences are SGHAT and FQNNGV. The chain's CDR3 is CASSRQGRVNMTLHF. The CDR3, as DNA: TGTGCCAGCTCCCGACAGGGACGTGTGAATATGACCCTCCACTTT.

The rearrangement links TRBV6-1 to TRBJ1-1; no reliable D call. Germline V lookup: CDR1 MNHNS, CDR2 SASEGT. This CDR3 has 14 residues. Trimming stripped 0 bases from V and 3 bases from J, with 8 bases between. The CDR3 here is CASSEAHAYTEAFF. As DNA, the CDR3 is TGTGCCAGCAGTGAAGCCCACGCGTACACTGAAGCTTTCTTT.

The chain links TRBV27 to TRBJ1-2, with D unresolved. The V gene lost 2 bases and the J gene lost 1 base, with 11 bases spanning the gap. The CDR3 sequence is 15 residues long. Germline lookup yields CDR1 MNHEY and CDR2 SMNVEV (reference sequence). CDR3 residues: CASSLIGDGNYGYTF. CDR3 nucleotides: TGTGCCAGCAGTTTAATCGGGGATGGTAACTATGGCTACACCTTC.

V gene TRBV5-4 combines with J gene TRBJ2-1, with 9 bases aligning to TRBD2. The length of the CDR3 is 15 residues. Germline-derived CDR1 and CDR2 are SGHNT and YYREEE (reference sequence). Germline trimming cut 4 bases from V and 4 bases from J; bases unmatched to any gene: 6. The CDR3 protein is CASSESSGVYNEQFF. The CDR3 nucleotides read TGTGCCAGCAGCGAATCTAGCGGGGTTTACAATGAGCAGTTCTTC.

The chain joins TRBV30 to TRBJ2-3, with a tentative D call TRBD2 (5 bases). This CDR3 has 13 amino acids. Trimming shortened V by 0 bases and J by 6 bases, and 10 bases separated the two germline ends. The germline CDR1 and CDR2 sequences are GTSNPN and SVGIG (reference sequence). CDR3 in DNA: TGTGCCTGGAGTGTACCATGGGAGGATACGCAGTATTTT. It is translated as CAWSVPWEDTQYF.

The rearrangement joins TRBV2 to TRBJ1-1, with D uncertain. The V gene's germline CDR1 is SNHLY and CDR2 FYNNEI. The V gene lost 6 bases and the J gene lost 1 base, with 12 bases spanning the gap. This CDR3 region has 14 residues. The CDR3 here is CASSRGLQNTEAFF. CDR3 DNA sequence: TGTGCCAGCAGCCGAGGGCTCCAGAACACTGAAGCTTTCTTT.

This clone is a singleton in its sample. The chain is built from TRBV5-4 and TRBJ2-1; 10 bases fit TRBD2. V dropped 6 bases and J dropped 9; count of bases not matched to a gene: 15. This CDR3 is built from 16 residues. In germline, CDR1 is SGHNT, CDR2 YYREEE (reference sequence). For the CDR3, the DNA is TGTGCCAGCATCCCCTTCGGCAGCGGGGGGGCAGGTGAGCAGTTCTTC. It encodes CASIPFGSGGAGEQFF.

The rearrangement links TRBV7-8 to TRBJ1-5; D is possibly TRBD1 (5 bases). The length of the CDR3 is 17 residues. Germline lookup yields CDR1 SGHVS and CDR2 FQNEAQ. Trimming stripped 4 bases from V and 9 bases from J, with 25 bases between. CDR3 amino acids: CASSSQPRAVGGAPQHF. The CDR3 DNA reads as TGTGCCAGCAGCTCCCAACCCAGGGCCGTCGGGGGAGCGCCCCAGCATTTT.

The chain combines TRBV2 with TRBJ1-3; TRBD1 matches 8 bases. Trimming removed 4 bases from V and 4 bases from J; junction bases left unmatched: 12. The CDR3 has 17 residues. CDR1 is SNHLY, CDR2 FYNNEI, per germline. The CDR3 nucleotides are TGTGCCAGCAGTGCAAGACAGGGGTTGTTTTCCGGAAACACCATATATTTT. Amino acid sequence: CASSARQGLFSGNTIYF.

The chain recombines TRBV19 with TRBJ2-3, with TRBD2 identical over 14 bases. CDR1 is LNHDA, CDR2 SQIVND, per germline (reference sequence). Germline trimming cut 6 bases from V and 8 bases from J; bases unmatched to any gene: 13. There are 17 residues in the CDR3. CDR3 in amino acids: CASSDPPRLAGGGTQYF. The CDR3 nucleotides are TGTGCCAGTAGCGATCCCCCTCGACTAGCGGGGGGGGGTACGCAGTATTTT.

The V call is TRBV6-5, the J call TRBJ1-5; D is undetermined. The CDR3 spans 15 residues. In germline, CDR1 is MNHEY, CDR2 SVGAGI. V dropped 0 bases and J dropped 4 bases, with 10 bases sitting between them. The CDR3 here is CASSYSNSLNQPQHF. The CDR3 coding sequence is TGTGCCAGCAGTTACTCGAACAGTTTAAATCAGCCCCAGCATTTT.

J is TRBJ1-2 and V is TRBV3-1 (or the pseudogene TRBV3-2); D might be TRBD1 (5 bases). The germline V gene encodes CDR1 LGHDT and CDR2 YNNKEL (reference sequence). The ends were cut back, 5 bases at V and 8 bases at J, with 12 bases in the middle. The CDR3 is 12 residues long. The chain's CDR3 is CASSVLGAGYTF. CDR3 nucleotide sequence: TGTGCCAGCAGCGTTTTAGGGGCCGGCTACACCTTC.

The V and J genes are TRBV7-9 and TRBJ1-2; D call uncertain. The V and J ends lost 4 bases and 6 bases respectively, with 12 bases between them. This CDR3 comprises 13 residues. CDR1 is SEHNR and CDR2 is FQNEAQ in the germline V gene (reference sequence). Written as DNA, the CDR3 is TGTGCCAGCAGCTCCGGGGTGATCAATGGCTACACCTTC. It yields the protein CASSSGVINGYTF.

The genes are TRBV2 and TRBJ1-1; a possible D gene is TRBD1 (5 bases). The V and J ends lost 3 bases and 8 bases respectively, with 10 bases between them. Germline V gene sequence: CDR1 SNHLY, CDR2 FYNNEI. This CDR3 spans 12 amino acids. CDR3 DNA: TGTGCCAGCAGTGACTCAGGGTTGGAAGCTTTCTTT. It is translated as CASSDSGLEAFF. Combining the CDR3 with reference TRBV2 and TRBJ1-1 gives the whole variable domain EPEVTQTPSHQVTQMGQEVILRCVPISNHLYFYWYRQILGQKVEFLVSFYNNEISEKSEIFDDQFSVERPDGSNFTLKIRSTKLEDSAMYFCASSDSGLEAFFGQGTRLTVV.